A single sample is the source of the 13 T cell receptor beta chains below, sequenced in a study of blood T cells in healthy people across ages (dated by TCRdb to the mid-2010s). Library method: 5' RACE. Reads for this sample came from an Illumina HiSeq 2500. A second PCR of roughly 6 to 12 cycles was run with a J-beta primer mix and a sample-barcoded 5' primer. TCRdb reworked the public reads: Q25 trimming with fastp, MiXCR clone assembly, productive beta chains retained. Each entry is one CDR3 protein sequence, shown with its most common DNA and genes. This sample has about 1.5 million distinct CDR3 sequences in its table, and 35% to 45% of those were observed once. The ten largest clones capture under 8% of the sample. The sample consisted of blood. All receptors derive from a woman aged 18 to 35 in good health.

The chain uses TRBV11-2 and TRBJ2-3, with 9 bases lining up with TRBD2. With 3 bases clipped from V and 4 bases from J, the junction kept 8 bases outside the gene matches. Germline V lookup: CDR1 SGHAT, CDR2 FQNNGV. The CDR3 length is 16 residues. The CDR3: CASSFQLAGSADTQYF. The CDR3 region has the DNA TGTGCCAGCAGCTTTCAGCTAGCGGGATCGGCAGATACGCAGTATTTT. The variable domain in full, completed from reference TRBV11-2 and TRBJ2-3, reads EAGVAQSPRYKIIEKRQSVAFWCNPISGHATLYWYQQILGQGPKLLIQFQNNGVVDDSQLPKDRFSAERLKGVDSTLKIQPAKLEDSAVYLCASSFQLAGSADTQYFGPGTRLTVL.

This chain joins TRBV6-1 and TRBJ1-2, with D tentatively TRBD1 (5 bases). This CDR3 comprises 16 residues. The V and J ends lost 5 bases and 4 bases respectively, with 20 bases between them. Looked up from germline, CDR1 is MNHNS and CDR2 is SASEGT. CDR3 loop: CASSTFGGTTGYGYTF. CDR3 coding DNA: TGTGCCAGCAGTACCTTCGGGGGGACCACGGGCTATGGCTACACCTTC.

This chain links TRBV6-1 with TRBJ2-1; TRBD2 matches at 7 bases. Germline CDR1 reads MNHNS; CDR2 reads SASEGT. V lost 4 bases and J lost 0; bases outside the gene matches: 15. The CDR3 length is 19 residues. The CDR3: CASSGGGLVRVGSYNEQFF. CDR3 in DNA: TGTGCCAGCAGTGGCGGTGGACTAGTTCGAGTCGGCTCCTACAATGAGCAGTTCTTC.

This chain joins TRBV6-1 and TRBJ2-5, with D tentatively TRBD1 (5 bases). The V and J ends lost 4 bases and 2 bases respectively, with 8 bases between them. Per germline, CDR1 MNHNS and CDR2 SASEGT. There are 13 residues in the CDR3. The CDR3 here is CASSGQTQETQYF. CDR3 nucleotides: TGTGCCAGCAGTGGACAGACACAAGAGACCCAGTACTTC.

This clonotype appeared many times. This chain uses TRBV12-3 or TRBV12-4 with TRBJ2-1; D may match TRBD1 or TRBD2 (6 bases each). The CDR3 is 15 amino acids. V lost 6 bases, J lost 7 bases, and 19 bases lay in between. The CDR3 protein is CASSLGGGPSNEQFF. CDR3 nucleotides: TGTGCCAGCAGCCTTGGTGGGGGGCCTTCAAATGAGCAGTTCTTC.

CDR3 nucleotides: TGCGCCAGCCACCGGGACCTGTCTTACAATGAGCAGTACTTC. Protein: CASHRDLSYNEQYF. The rearrangement links TRBV5-1 to TRBJ2-5; D could derive from TRBD1 or TRBD2 (5 bases each). The germline CDR1 and CDR2 sequences are SGHRS and YFSETQ. Trimming took off 7 bases at V and 11 bases at J, with 24 bases between the two ends. The CDR3 spans 14 residues.

This clonotype has at least ten counts. The chain employs TRBV20-1 and TRBJ2-3; TRBD1 might be the D (5 bases). The CDR3 extends over 11 amino acids. Per the germline V gene, CDR1 is DFQATT and CDR2 is SNEGSKA (reference sequence). Deletions cut 6 bases from V and 6 bases from J, with 10 bases between. DNA of the CDR3: TGCAGTGCGAAGGGGCCCGATACGCAGTATTTT. It codes for CSAKGPDTQYF.

The J gene is TRBJ2-1, the V gene TRBV2; D remains ambiguous. The germline V and J ends were trimmed by 0 bases and 4 bases, with 4 bases remaining between them. The CDR3 is 13 residues long. Per germline, CDR1 SNHLY and CDR2 FYNNEI. DNA for the CDR3: TGTGCCAGCAGTGAAGCGGAGTACAATGAGCAGTTCTTC. Its translation is CASSEAEYNEQFF.

The V and J genes are TRBV11-2 and TRBJ1-2; D perhaps matches TRBD1 (6 bases). Germline V gives CDR1 SGHAT, CDR2 FQNNGV. V lost 5 bases, J lost 0 bases, and 19 bases lay in between. This CDR3 region has 17 residues. The CDR3 coding sequence is TGTGCCAGCAGCCACGGAATATGGGACAAGACTAACTATGGCTACACCTTC. This translates into CASSHGIWDKTNYGYTF.

The chain has TRBV9 and TRBJ1-1; no definite D call. The CDR3 consists of 14 residues. The V gene lost 0 bases and the J gene lost 8 bases, with 14 bases spanning the gap. Germline lookup yields CDR1 SGDLS and CDR2 YYNGEE. The CDR3 region is CASSVGRATIEAFF. CDR3 bases: TGTGCCAGCAGCGTAGGGCGGGCAACTATCGAAGCTTTCTTT.

This sequence joins TRBV12-3 or TRBV12-4 and TRBJ1-5, with TRBD1 identical over 10 bases. J was trimmed by 0 bases and V by 8 bases; bases with no gene match: 4. CDR3 length: 15 residues. In DNA, the CDR3 is TGTGCCAGCCGGACAGGGGGTCTTAGCAATCAGCCCCAGCATTTT. Its protein is CASRTGGLSNQPQHF.

CDR3 DNA sequence: TGTGCCAGCAGTTTGATAAGGGGGCTATCTAATGAAAAACTGTTTTTT. The encoded protein is CASSLIRGLSNEKLFF. V gene TRBV28 combines with J gene TRBJ1-4; 7 bases align to TRBD1. V lost 3 bases to trimming and J lost 3 bases; unmatched junction nucleotides: 7. Germline V gene lookup returns CDR1 MDHEN and CDR2 SYDVKM. CDR3 size: 16 residues. Together with reference TRBV28 and TRBJ1-4, the CDR3 gives the full variable domain: DVKVTQSSRYLVKRTGEKVFLECVQDMDHENMFWYRQDPGLGLRLIYFSYDVKMKEKGDIPEGYSVSREKKERFSLILESASTNQTSMYLCASSLIRGLSNEKLFFGSGTQLSVL.

Only a few counts were recorded for this clonotype. This CDR3 is CASSLRLSAGSNEQFF. For the CDR3, the DNA is TGTGCCAGCAGCTTAAGGTTATCCGCAGGGTCCAATGAGCAGTTCTTC. The J gene is TRBJ2-1, the V gene TRBV7-9; perhaps TRBD1 as D (5 bases). The germline V gene has CDR1 SEHNR and CDR2 FQNEAQ (reference sequence). V was shortened by 2 bases and J by 6 bases, with 17 bases between the two germline ends. This CDR3 is 16 amino acids long.